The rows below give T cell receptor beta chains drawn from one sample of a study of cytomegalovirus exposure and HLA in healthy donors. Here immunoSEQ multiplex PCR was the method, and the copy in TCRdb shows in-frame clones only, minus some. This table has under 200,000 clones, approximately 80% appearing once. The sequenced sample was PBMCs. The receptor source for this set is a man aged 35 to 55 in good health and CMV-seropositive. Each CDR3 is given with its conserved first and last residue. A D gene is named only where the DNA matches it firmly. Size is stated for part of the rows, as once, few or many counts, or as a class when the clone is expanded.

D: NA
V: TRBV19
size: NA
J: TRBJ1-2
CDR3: CASSRGGYTF
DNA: TGTGCCAGTAGTCGGGGTGGCTACACCTTC

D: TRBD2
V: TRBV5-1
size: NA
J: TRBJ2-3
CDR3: CASSLAGAGLQDTQYF
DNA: TGCGCCAGCAGCTTGGCCGGAGCGGGACTCCAAGATACGCAGTATTTT

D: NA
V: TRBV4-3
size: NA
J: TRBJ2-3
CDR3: CASSLRFRTSTDTQYF
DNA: TGCGCCAGCAGCCTAAGATTCCGGACAAGCACAGATACGCAGTATTTT

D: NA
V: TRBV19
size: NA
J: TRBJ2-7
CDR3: CASSMQGSYEQYF
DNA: TGTGCCAGTAGTATGCAGGGCTCCTACGAGCAGTACTTC

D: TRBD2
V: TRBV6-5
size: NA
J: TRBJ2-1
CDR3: CASSRTAGGRNEQFF
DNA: TGTGCCAGCAGTCGAACAGCGGGAGGAAGAAATGAGCAGTTCTTC

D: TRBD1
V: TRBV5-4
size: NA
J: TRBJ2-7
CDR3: CASSSGTGSYEQYF
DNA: TGTGCCAGCAGCTCCGGGACAGGGTCCTACGAGCAGTACTTC

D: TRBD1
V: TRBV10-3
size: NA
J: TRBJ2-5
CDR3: CAAGQGLETQYF
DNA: TGTGCCGCGGGACAGGGGTTGGAGACCCAGTACTTC

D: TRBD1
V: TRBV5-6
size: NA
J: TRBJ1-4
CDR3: CASSYTPGQGRREKLFF
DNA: TGTGCCAGCAGCTACACCCCCGGACAGGGGAGGAGGGAAAAACTGTTTTTT

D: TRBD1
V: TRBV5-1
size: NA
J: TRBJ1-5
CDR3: CASSYRGGNQPQHF
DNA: TGCGCCAGCAGCTACAGGGGGGGCAATCAGCCCCAGCATTTT

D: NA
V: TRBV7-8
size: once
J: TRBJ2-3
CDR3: CASSVSSGTDTQYF
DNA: TGTGCCAGCAGCGTCTCAAGCGGCACAGATACGCAGTATTTT

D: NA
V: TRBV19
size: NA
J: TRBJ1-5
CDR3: CATRATGSPMPQHF
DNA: TGTGCCACCAGAGCCACAGGGTCGCCCATGCCCCAGCATTTT

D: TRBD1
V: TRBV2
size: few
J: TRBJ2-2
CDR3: CASSPLDRLNTGELFF
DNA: TGTGCCAGCAGTCCCCTGGACAGGTTGAACACCGGGGAGCTGTTTTTT

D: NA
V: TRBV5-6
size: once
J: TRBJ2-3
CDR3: CASSLLGQGRADTQYF
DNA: TGTGCCAGCAGCTTGCTGGGGCAGGGGCGGGCAGATACGCAGTATTTT

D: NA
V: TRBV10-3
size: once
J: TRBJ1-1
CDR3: CAIRVGHMNTEAFF
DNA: TGTGCCATCAGAGTCGGACACATGAACACTGAAGCTTTCTTT

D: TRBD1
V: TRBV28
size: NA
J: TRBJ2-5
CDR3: CASGHRSGTGLETQYF
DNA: TGTGCCAGCGGCCACCGATCCGGGACAGGGTTAGAGACCCAGTACTTC

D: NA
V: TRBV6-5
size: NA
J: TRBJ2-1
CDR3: CASRLANEQFF
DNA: TGTGCCAGCAGGTTAGCCAATGAGCAGTTCTTC

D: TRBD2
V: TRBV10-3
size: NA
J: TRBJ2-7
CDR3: CAISEPLGRGSGYEQYF
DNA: TGTGCCATCAGTGAGCCCCTCGGGAGGGGTAGCGGGTACGAGCAGTACTTC

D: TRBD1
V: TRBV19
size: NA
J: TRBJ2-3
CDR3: CASSPRDRGRDTQYF
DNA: TGTGCCAGTAGCCCCCGGGACAGGGGGCGGGATACGCAGTATTTT

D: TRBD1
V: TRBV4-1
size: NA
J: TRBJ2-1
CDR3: CASSQVRTGYNEQFF
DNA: TGCGCCAGCAGCCAAGTTAGGACAGGGTACAATGAGCAGTTCTTC

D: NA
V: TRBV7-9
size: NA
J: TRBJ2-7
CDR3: CASSHPDSSYEQYF
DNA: TGTGCCAGCAGCCACCCGGACAGCTCCTACGAGCAGTACTTC

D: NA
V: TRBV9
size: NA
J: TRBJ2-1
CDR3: CASSVVGQAIYNEQFF
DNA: TGTGCCAGCAGCGTAGTCGGCCAGGCAATCTACAATGAGCAGTTCTTC

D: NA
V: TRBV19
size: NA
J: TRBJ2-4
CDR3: CASSYPGARTIQYF
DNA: TGTGCCAGTAGTTATCCAGGGGCCAGGACCATTCAGTACTTC

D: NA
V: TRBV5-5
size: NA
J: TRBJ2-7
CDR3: CASSLAGTQTYEQYF
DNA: TGTGCCAGCAGCTTGGCGGGGACACAAACCTACGAGCAGTACTTC

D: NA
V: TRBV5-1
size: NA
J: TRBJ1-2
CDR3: CASSLTDGGVYGYTF
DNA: TGCGCCAGCAGCTTGACCGACGGGGGAGTCTATGGCTACACCTTC

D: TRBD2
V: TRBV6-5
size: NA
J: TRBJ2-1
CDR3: CASSYLSSGSNEQFF
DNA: TGTGCCAGCAGTTACCTTTCTAGCGGGAGCAATGAGCAGTTCTTC

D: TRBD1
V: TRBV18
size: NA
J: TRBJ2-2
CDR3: CASSQDRRNTGELFF
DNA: TGTGCCAGCTCACAGGACAGGAGAAACACCGGGGAGCTGTTTTTT

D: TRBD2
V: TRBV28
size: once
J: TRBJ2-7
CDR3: CASSSGLAGGGYF
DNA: TGTGCCAGCAGTTCGGGACTAGCAGGAGGAGGCTACTTC

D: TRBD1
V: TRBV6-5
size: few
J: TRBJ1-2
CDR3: CASSWGQGNYGYTF
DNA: TGTGCCAGCAGTTGGGGACAGGGGAACTATGGCTACACCTTC

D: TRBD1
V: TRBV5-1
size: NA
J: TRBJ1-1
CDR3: CASSFRGTGDGVAFF
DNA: TGCGCCAGCAGCTTTCGGGGGACAGGGGATGGAGTAGCTTTCTTT

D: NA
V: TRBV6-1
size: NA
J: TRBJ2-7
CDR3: CASSERVYEQYF
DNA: TGTGCCAGCAGTGAACGGGTATACGAGCAGTACTTC

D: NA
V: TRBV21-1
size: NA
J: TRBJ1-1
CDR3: CASSGGQKNTEAFF
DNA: TGTGCCAGCAGTGGGGGACAGAAGAACACTGAAGCTTTCTTT

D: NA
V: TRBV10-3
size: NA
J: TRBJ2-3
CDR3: CAISESPRDTQYF
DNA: TGTGCCATCAGTGAGTCTCCGAGGGATACGCAGTATTTT

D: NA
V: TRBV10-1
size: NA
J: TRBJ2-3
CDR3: CASSESHPKVTDTQYF
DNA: TGCGCCAGCAGTGAGTCCCATCCTAAAGTGACAGATACGCAGTATTTT

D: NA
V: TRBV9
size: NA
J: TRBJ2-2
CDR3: CASSVEPAETTGELFF
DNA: TGTGCCAGCAGCGTAGAACCCGCCGAAACAACCGGGGAGCTGTTTTTT

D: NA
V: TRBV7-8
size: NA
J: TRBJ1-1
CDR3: CASSGGDTEAFF
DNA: TGTGCCAGCAGCGGGGGCGACACTGAAGCTTTCTTT

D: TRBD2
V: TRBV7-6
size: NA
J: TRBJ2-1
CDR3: CASSLSRSGGLDYNEQFF
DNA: TGTGCCAGCAGCTTAAGTCGGTCCGGCGGACTAGACTACAATGAGCAGTTCTTC

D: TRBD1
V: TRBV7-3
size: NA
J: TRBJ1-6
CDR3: CASSHRDRGPSPLHF
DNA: TGTGCCAGCAGCCACCGGGACAGGGGGCCTTCACCCCTCCACTTT

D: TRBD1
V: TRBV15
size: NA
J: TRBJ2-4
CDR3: CATIIRDRISLAKNIQYF
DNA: TGTGCCACCATCATCCGGGACAGGATCTCTCTAGCCAAAAACATTCAGTACTTC

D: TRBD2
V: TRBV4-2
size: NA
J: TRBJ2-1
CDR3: CASSLSLGLAGGGEQFF
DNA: TGTGCCAGCAGCCTATCCTTGGGACTAGCGGGAGGGGGTGAGCAGTTCTTC

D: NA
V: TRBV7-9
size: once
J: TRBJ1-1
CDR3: CASSQASGSGDSTEAFF
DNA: TGTGCCAGCAGCCAGGCCTCAGGGTCAGGGGATAGCACTGAAGCTTTCTTT

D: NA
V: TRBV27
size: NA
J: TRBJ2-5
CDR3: CASSLIPETAAETQYF
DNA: TGTGCCAGCAGTTTAATCCCCGAGACAGCCGCGGAGACCCAGTACTTC

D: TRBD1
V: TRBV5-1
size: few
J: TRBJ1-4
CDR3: CASSSGQDGYEKLFF
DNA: TGCGCCAGCAGCTCGGGACAGGACGGGTATGAAAAACTGTTTTTT

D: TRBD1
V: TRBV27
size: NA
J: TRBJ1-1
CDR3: CASSINRGTEAFF
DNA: TGTGCCAGCAGTATCAACAGGGGTACTGAAGCTTTCTTT

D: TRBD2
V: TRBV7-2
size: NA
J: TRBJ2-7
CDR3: CASSLGLAGVEQYF
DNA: TGTGCCAGCAGCCTAGGACTAGCGGGAGTAGAGCAGTACTTC

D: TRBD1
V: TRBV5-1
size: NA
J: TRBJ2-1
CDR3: CASSTWTGNEQFF
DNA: TGCGCCAGCAGCACATGGACAGGGAATGAGCAGTTCTTC

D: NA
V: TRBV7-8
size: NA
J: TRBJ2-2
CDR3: CASSLEWEARTGELFF
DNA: TGTGCCAGCAGCTTAGAATGGGAGGCGAGGACCGGGGAGCTGTTTTTT

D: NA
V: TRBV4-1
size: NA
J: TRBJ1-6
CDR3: CASSQGPNLDKINSPLHF
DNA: TGCGCCAGCAGCCAAGGGCCAAACTTGGACAAAATTAATTCACCCCTCCACTTT

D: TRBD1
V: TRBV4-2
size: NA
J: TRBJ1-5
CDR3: CASSQPGQGGNQPQHF
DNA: TGTGCCAGCAGCCAACCCGGACAGGGTGGGAATCAACCCCAGCATTTT

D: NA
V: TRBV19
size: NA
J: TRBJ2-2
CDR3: CASSMISKLPGELFF
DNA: TGTGCCAGTAGTATGATTTCGAAGCTCCCCGGGGAGCTGTTTTTT

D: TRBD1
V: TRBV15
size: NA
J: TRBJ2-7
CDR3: CATSSGGQGTHEQYF
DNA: TGTGCCACCAGCAGCGGGGGACAGGGGACCCACGAGCAGTACTTC

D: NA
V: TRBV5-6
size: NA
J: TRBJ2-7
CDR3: CASSNRGTASRNYEQYF
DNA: TGTGCCAGCAGCAACCGCGGGACAGCGAGCCGAAATTACGAGCAGTACTTC

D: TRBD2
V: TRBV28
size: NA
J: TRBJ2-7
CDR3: CASSPRKTRSGRVSYEQYF
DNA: TGTGCCAGCAGTCCTCGAAAGACGAGGAGCGGGAGAGTCTCCTACGAGCAGTACTTC

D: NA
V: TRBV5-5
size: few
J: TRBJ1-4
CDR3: CASSILPGATNEKLFF
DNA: TGTGCCAGCAGCATACTCCCAGGGGCAACTAATGAAAAACTGTTTTTT

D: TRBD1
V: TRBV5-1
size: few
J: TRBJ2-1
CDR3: CASSPGQGADEQFF
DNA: TGCGCCAGCAGCCCGGGACAGGGGGCAGATGAGCAGTTCTTC

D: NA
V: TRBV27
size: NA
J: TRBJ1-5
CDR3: CASSLVAGSNQPQHF
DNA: TGTGCCAGCAGTTTAGTTGCCGGGTCTAATCAGCCCCAGCATTTT

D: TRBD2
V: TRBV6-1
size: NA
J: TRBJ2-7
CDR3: CASSEGTRAEQYF
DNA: TGTGCCAGCAGTGAAGGGACTAGGGCCGAGCAGTACTTC

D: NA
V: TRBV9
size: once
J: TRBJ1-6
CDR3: CASSVGGDSNSPLHF
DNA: TGTGCCAGCAGCGTAGGAGGAGACTCCAATTCACCCCTCCACTTT

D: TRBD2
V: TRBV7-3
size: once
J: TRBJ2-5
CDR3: CASSPGGGGEETQYF
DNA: TGTGCCAGCAGCCCCGGGGGGGGCGGGGAAGAGACCCAGTACTTC

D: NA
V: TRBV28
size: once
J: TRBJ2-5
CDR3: CASSLPSGVGETQYF
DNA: TGTGCCAGCAGTTTACCGTCGGGGGTGGGGGAGACCCAGTACTTC

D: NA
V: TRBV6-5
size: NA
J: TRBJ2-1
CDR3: CASSYSWTTYNEQFF
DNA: TGTGCCAGCAGTTACTCCTGGACAACCTACAATGAGCAGTTCTTC